The clone carrying this T cell receptor (beta chain) was picked up a small number of times. Its antigen is unidentified. The source of the sample is a study of post-analysis software for immune sequencing data. At the level of the study: Relapsing-remitting, secondary progressive and progressive-relapsing forms of multiple sclerosis all featured among disease courses. Study-wide points: Several TRBV segments occurring more often in patients than controls included TRBV5-6, TRBV5-1 and TRBV20-1. Among multiple sclerosis patients, normalized Chao1 diversity was significantly below that of controls. By F measure, samples from a shared preparation batch strongly co-clustered.

Unique molecular identifiers featured in each of the TCR beta cDNA libraries. It was from approximately 0.91 to 9.4 million T cells that about 540,000 cDNA molecules came. TCRdb re-derived calls from the PCR reads in MiXCR, one entry per CDR3 protein. The sample lists about 760,000 distinct CDR3 sequences; approximately 30% were seen once. Germline assignment: CDR1 SGHTA and CDR2 FQGNSA. The CDR3 contains 15 residues. Trimming removed 3 bases from V and 2 bases from J; junction bases left unmatched: 6. This receptor was obtained from a girl aged 10-17 years with multiple sclerosis. The material sequenced was blood. V and J are TRBV7-2 and TRBJ2-7, with TRBD2 identical over 8 bases. This CDR3 reads CASSFRGGRPYEQYF. The DNA of the CDR3 is TGTGCCAGCAGCTTTAGAGGCGGGAGGCCCTACGAGCAGTACTTC. Full variable domain (missing parts from reference TRBV7-2 and TRBJ2-7): GAGVSQSPSNKVTEKGKDVELRCDPISGHTALYWYRQSLGQGLEFLIYFQGNSAPDKSGLPSDRFSAERTGGSVSTLTIQRTQQEDSAVYLCASSFRGGRPYEQYFGPGTRLTVT.